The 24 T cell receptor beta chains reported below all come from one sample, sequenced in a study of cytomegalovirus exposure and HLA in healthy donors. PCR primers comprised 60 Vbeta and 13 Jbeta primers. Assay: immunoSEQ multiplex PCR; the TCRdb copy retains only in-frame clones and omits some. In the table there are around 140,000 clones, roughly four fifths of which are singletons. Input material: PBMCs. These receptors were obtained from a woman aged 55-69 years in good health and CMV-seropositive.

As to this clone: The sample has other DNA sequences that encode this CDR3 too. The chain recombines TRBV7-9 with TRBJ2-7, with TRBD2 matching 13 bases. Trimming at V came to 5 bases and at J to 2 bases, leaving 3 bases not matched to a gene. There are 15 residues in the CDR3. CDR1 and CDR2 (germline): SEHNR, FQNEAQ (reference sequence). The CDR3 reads CASSTGLAGAYEQYF. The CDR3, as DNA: TGTGCCAGCAGCACCGGACTAGCGGGAGCCTACGAGCAGTACTTC.

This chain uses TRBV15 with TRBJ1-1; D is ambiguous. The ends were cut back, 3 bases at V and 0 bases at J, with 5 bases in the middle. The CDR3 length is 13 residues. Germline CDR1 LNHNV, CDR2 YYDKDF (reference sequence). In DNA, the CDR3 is TGTGCCACCAGCAGGGGCCTGAACACTGAAGCTTTCTTT. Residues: CATSRGLNTEAFF.

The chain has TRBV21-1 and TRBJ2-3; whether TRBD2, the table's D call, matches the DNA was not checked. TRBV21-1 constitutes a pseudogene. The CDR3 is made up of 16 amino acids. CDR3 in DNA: TGTGCCAGCAGCAAAGAACTAGCGGGAGTTACAGATACGCAGTATTTT. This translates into CASSKELAGVTDTQYF.

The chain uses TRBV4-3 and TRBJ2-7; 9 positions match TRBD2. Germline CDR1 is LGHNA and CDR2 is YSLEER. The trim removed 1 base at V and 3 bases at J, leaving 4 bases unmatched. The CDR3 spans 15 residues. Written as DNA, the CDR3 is TGCGCCAGCAGCCAAGGGCGGGAGGGAAGCTACGAGCAGTACTTC. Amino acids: CASSQGREGSYEQYF.

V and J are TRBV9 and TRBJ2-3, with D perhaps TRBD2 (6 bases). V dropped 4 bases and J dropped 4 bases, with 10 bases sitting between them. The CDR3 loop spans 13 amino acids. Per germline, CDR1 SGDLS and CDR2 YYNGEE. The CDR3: CASSPRDSDTQYF. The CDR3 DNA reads TGTGCCAGCAGCCCCCGGGACTCAGATACGCAGTATTTT.

The CDR3 reads CAITMDGTNYGYTF. The CDR3 nucleotides read TGTGCCATCACCATGGACGGGACTAACTATGGCTACACCTTC. The chain joins TRBV10-3 to TRBJ1-2; D unclear. The CDR3 totals 14 residues. Germline V gene lookup returns CDR1 ENHRY and CDR2 SYGVKD. V lost 7 bases and J lost 0, with 12 bases in between.

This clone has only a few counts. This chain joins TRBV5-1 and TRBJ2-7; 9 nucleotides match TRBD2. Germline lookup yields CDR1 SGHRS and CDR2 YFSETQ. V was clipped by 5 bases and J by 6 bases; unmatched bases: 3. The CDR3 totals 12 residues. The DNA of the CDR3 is TGCGCCAGCAGTGAACTAGCGGGCGAGCAGTACTTC. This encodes CASSELAGEQYF.

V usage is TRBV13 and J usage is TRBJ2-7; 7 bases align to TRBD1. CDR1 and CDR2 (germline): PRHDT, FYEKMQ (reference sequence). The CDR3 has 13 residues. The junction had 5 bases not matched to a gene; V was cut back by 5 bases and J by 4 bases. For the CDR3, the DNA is TGTGCCAGCAGCCCCCAGGGGGTGTACGAGCAGTACTTC. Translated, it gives CASSPQGVYEQYF.

The CDR3: CASSWGQGMAYF. In DNA, the CDR3 is TGTGCCAGCAGCTGGGGACAGGGGATGGCGTATTTT. This chain connects TRBV7-2 to TRBJ2-3; 10 nucleotides match TRBD1. The CDR3 contains 12 residues. With V trimmed by 4 bases and J by 14 bases, 6 bases remained unmatched. Germline V gene lookup returns CDR1 SGHTA and CDR2 FQGNSA.

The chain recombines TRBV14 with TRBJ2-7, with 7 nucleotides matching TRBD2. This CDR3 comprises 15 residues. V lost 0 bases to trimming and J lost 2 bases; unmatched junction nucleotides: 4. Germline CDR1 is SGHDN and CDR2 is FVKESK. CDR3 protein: CASSQDGAGAYEQYF. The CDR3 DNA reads TGTGCCAGCAGCCAAGATGGTGCGGGAGCCTACGAGCAGTACTTC.

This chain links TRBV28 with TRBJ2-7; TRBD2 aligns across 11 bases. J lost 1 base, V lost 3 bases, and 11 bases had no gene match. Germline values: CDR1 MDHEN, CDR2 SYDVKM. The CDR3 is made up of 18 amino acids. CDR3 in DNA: TGTGCCAGCAGTTTGCCCGAAAAGACTAGCGGGGCTTCCTACGAGCAGTACTTC. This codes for CASSLPEKTSGASYEQYF. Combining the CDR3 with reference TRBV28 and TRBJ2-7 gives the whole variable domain DVKVTQSSRYLVKRTGEKVFLECVQDMDHENMFWYRQDPGLGLRLIYFSYDVKMKEKGDIPEGYSVSREKKERFSLILESASTNQTSMYLCASSLPEKTSGASYEQYFGPGTRLTVT.

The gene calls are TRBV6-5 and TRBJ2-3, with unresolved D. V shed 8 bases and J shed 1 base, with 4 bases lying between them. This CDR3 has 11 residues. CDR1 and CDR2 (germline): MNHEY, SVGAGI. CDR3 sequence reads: CASGRTDTQYF. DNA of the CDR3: TGTGCCAGCGGGCGCACAGATACGCAGTATTTT.

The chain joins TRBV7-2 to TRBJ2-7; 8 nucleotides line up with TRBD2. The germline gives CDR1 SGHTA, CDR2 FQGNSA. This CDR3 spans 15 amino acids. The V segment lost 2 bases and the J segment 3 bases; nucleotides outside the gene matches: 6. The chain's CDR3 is CASSLYGTSSYEQYF. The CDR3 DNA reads TGTGCCAGCAGCTTATATGGGACTAGTAGCTACGAGCAGTACTTC.

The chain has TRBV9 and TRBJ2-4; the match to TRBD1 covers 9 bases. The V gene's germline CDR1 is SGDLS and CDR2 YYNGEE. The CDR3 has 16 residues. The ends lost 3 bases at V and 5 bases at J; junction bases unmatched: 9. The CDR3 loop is CASSGRGTGRENIQYF. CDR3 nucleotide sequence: TGTGCCAGCAGCGGCCGCGGGACAGGGAGGGAAAACATTCAGTACTTC.

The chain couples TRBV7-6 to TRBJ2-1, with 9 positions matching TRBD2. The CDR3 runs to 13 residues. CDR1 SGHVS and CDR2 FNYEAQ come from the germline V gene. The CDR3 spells CASGGLADNEQFF. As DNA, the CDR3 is TGTGCTTCGGGGGGACTAGCAGACAATGAGCAGTTCTTC.

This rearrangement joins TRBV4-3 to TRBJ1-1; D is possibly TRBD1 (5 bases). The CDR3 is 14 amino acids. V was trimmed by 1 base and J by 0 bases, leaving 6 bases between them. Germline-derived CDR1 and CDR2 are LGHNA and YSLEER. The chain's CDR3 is CASSQGGMNTEAFF. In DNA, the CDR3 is TGCGCCAGCAGCCAAGGGGGCATGAACACTGAAGCTTTCTTT.

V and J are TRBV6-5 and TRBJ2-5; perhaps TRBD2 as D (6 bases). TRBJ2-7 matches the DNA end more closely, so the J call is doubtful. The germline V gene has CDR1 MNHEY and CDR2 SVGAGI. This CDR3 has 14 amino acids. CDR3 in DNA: TGTGCCAGCGGGCTAGCGCCGAGCTCCTACGAGCAGTACTTC. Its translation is CASGLAPSSYEQYF.

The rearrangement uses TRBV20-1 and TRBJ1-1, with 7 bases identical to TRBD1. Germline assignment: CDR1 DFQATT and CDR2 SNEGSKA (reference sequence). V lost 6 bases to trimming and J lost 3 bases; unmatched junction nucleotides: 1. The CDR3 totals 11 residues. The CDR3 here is CSAGTDTEAFF. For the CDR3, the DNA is TGCAGTGCCGGGACAGACACTGAAGCTTTCTTT.

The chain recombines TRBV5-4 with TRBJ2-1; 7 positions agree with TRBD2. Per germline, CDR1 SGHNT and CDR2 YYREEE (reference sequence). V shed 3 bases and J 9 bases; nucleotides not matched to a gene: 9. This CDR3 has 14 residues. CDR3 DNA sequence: TGTGCCAGCAGCTCGCCCGTGGGAGGGAGTGAGCAGTTCTTC. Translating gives CASSSPVGGSEQFF.

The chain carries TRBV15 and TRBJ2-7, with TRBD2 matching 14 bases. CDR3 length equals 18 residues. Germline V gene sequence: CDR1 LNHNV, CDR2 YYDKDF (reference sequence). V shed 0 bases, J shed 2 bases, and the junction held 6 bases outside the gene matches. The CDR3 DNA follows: TGTGCCACCAGCAGAGATCTGAGACTAGCGGGAGGGACCTACGAGCAGTACTTC. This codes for CATSRDLRLAGGTYEQYF. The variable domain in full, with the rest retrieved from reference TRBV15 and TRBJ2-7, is DAMVIQNPRYQVTQFGKPVTLSCSQTLNHNVMYWYQQKSSQAPKLLFHYYDKDFNNEADTPDNFQSRRPNTSFCFLDIRSPGLGDTAMYLCATSRDLRLAGGTYEQYFGPGTRLTVT.

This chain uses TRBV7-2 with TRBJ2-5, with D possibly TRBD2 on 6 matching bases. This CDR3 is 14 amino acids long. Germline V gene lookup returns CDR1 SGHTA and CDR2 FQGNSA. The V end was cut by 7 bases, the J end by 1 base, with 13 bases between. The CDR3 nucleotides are TGTGCCAGCACCCTTTGGGGAGGCCAAGAGACCCAGTACTTC. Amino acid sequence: CASTLWGGQETQYF.

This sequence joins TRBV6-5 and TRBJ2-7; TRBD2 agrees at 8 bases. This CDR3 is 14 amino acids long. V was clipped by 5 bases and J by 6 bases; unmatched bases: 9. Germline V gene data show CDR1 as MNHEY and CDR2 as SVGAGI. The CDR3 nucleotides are TGTGCCAGCAGTACTGCCGGGACTAGAGGCGAGCAGTACTTC. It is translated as CASSTAGTRGEQYF.

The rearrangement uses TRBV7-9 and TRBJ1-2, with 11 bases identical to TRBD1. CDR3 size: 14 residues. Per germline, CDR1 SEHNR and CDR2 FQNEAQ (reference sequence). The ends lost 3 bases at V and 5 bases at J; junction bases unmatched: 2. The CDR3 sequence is CASSFGQGAYGYTF. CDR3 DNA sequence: TGTGCCAGCAGCTTTGGACAGGGGGCATATGGCTACACCTTC.

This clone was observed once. The DNA for the CDR3 is TGTGCCAGCTCACGGGACAGGGCACAAAACATTCAGTACTTC. Translating it yields CASSRDRAQNIQYF. The chain has TRBV18 and TRBJ2-4, with 9 bases matching TRBD1. The CDR3 extends over 14 amino acids. Trimming took 4 bases from V and 5 from J; bases not matched to a gene: 3. The V gene's germline CDR1 is KGHSH and CDR2 LQKENI.